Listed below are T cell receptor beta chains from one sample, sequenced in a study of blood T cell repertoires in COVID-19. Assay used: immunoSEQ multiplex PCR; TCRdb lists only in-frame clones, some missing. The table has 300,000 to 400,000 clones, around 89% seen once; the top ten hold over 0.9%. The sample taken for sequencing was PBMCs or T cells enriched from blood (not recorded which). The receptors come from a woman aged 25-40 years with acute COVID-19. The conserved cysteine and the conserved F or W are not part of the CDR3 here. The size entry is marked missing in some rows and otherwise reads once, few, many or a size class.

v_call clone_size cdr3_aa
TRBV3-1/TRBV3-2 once ASSQGGLAGVRTDTQY
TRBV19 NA ASSMGGIAGNTIY
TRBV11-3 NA ASSQGRGDNEQF
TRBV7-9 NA ASSFGGTEQF
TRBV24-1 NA ATSDPSEAQH
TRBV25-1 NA ASSSSGGQETQY
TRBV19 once ASSITRTGLYEQY
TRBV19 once ASSIISPNEKLF
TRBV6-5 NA ASSYGRGQETQY
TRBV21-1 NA ASSKVQGDYGYT
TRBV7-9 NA ASSSRPGQGHTGELF
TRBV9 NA ASSVGSGTSNEQF
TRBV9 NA ASSVGTGLGQPQH
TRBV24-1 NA ATSPGGRGADTQY
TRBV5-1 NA ASSETADWDRGGRF
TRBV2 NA ASSVPDTQY
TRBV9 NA ASSVDLTGDPYGYT
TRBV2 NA ARMGVDGEKLF
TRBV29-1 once SVTGGRTEAF
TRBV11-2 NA ASSLALRRSPLH
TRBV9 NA ASSGSGRPSTDTQY
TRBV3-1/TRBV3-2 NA ASSRSTGANSPLH
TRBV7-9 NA ASSPGGANQPQH
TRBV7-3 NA ASSARETQY
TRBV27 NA ASTNSGRGRPFSGANVLT
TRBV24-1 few ATSDWLAGDNNEQF
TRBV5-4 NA ASSPGAGQANYGYT
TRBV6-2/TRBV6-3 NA ASSQGDREGTEAF
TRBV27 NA ASSLSKAGLYEQY
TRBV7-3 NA ASSRDEEETQY
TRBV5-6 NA ASSLGGIDTQY
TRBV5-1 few ASSSGTGGFYEQY
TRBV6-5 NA ASSYSSNRVTEAF
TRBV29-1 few SVVGTGNYGYT
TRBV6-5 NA ASSSDRAGEAF
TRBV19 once ASTRTSTGNTEAF
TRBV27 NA ASSFRGASGANVLT
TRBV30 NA AWSVDGRVDTQY
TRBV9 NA ASSAYDRGPQY
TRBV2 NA ASIRRDIRTDTQY
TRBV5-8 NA ASSSGMENEKLF
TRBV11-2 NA ASSFDRYSYEQY
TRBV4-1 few ASSPLPQGSYEQY
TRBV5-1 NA ASSLGQGIYEQY
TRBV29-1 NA SVEVGGQTEAF
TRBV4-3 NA ASSRGINRDDGYT
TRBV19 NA ASSIRDRGPGYT
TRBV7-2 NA ASSLFRTGSTDSEQF
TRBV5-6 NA ASSVRQFLTGPNSPLH
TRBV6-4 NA ASRRQSGTGELF
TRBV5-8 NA ASSFKAGVTEAF
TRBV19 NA ATKTSGKRDTQY
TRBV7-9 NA ASSLIGGSGTEAF